This T cell receptor beta chain is drawn from a study of shared clonotypes between healthy human individuals. Study-wide points: Clonotype sharing across donors was expected to vary with sequencing depth.

Adults of Caucasian background living in Nashville, Tennessee made up all donors. As regards this clone: Its specificity is unknown.

Replicate PCRs for unsorted PBMC used approximately 0.3 ug DNA (roughly 29,000 T cell genomes). The team ran DNA from unsorted PBMCs on ten immunoSEQ deep assay plates for sequencing. Produced via immunoSEQ multiplex PCR; TCRdb's table is partial and in-frame only. Among hundreds of thousands of clones listed, around 81% were seen once. Sequencing was done on a sample of PBMCs. This clonotype originated in a middle-aged woman in good health. Some clones in this sample may be carry-over from other donors' samples.

CDR3 protein: CASSSNGIDRLRGYTF. The CDR3 DNA follows: TGTGCCAGCAGCTCAAATGGGATCGACAGGCTTCGGGGCTACACCTTC. V usage is TRBV5-4 and J usage is TRBJ1-2, with D perhaps TRBD1 (6 bases). V lost 3 bases to trimming and J lost 8 bases, with 23 bases between them. The CDR3 loop spans 16 amino acids. The germline CDR1 and CDR2 sequences are SGHNT and YYREEE (reference sequence).